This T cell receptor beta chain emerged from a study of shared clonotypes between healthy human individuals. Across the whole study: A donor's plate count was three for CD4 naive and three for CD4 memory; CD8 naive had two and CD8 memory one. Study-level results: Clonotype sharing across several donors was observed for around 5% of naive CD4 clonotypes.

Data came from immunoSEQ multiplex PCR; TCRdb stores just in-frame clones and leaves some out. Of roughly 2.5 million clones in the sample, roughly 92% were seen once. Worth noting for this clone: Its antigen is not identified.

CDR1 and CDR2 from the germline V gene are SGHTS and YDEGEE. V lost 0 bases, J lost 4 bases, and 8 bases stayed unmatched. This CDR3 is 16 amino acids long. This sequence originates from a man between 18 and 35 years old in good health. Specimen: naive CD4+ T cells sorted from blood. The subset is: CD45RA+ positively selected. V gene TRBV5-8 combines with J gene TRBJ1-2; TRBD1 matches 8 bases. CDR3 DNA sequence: TGTGCCAGCAGCTTGGGGGACAGGCCCCGGGGCTATGGCTACACCTTC. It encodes CASSLGDRPRGYGYTF.